Following are 23 T cell receptor beta chains from one sample sequenced in a study of shared clonotypes between healthy human individuals. Assay: immunoSEQ multiplex PCR; the TCRdb copy retains only in-frame clones and omits some. The sample comprises 1 million to 1.2 million clones, around three quarters of which are singletons, and 0.89% rests with the top ten. The sequenced sample was memory CD4+ T cells from PBMCs. The subset denotes: CD45RA-negative fraction. These receptor sequences come from a man in his late teens or twenties in good health. Some clones in this sample may be carry-over from other donors' samples.

V gene TRBV6-5 combines with J gene TRBJ1-2; 7 bases align to TRBD1. Germline V lookup: CDR1 MNHEY, CDR2 SVGAGI. V trimming: 0 bases; J trimming: 6 bases; junction bases outside the gene matches: 4. The CDR3 is 14 amino acids. CDR3 loop: CASSYSRGQDGYTF. Here the CDR3 DNA reads TGTGCCAGCAGTTACTCAAGGGGGCAGGATGGCTACACCTTC.

The gene calls are TRBV10-3 and TRBJ1-5; D gene ambiguous. In germline, CDR1 is ENHRY, CDR2 SYGVKD. The length of the CDR3 is 13 residues. Trimming removed 3 bases at V and 4 bases at J, with 7 bases between. This CDR3 reads CAISEQNNQPQHF. CDR3 DNA: TGTGCCATCAGTGAACAGAATAATCAGCCCCAGCATTTT.

This clone was found once. The chain is built from TRBV13 and TRBJ2-3; a possible D gene is TRBD1 (5 bases). The germline V gene encodes CDR1 PRHDT and CDR2 FYEKMQ (reference sequence). The CDR3 is 14 amino acids. Deletions cut 4 bases from V and 3 bases from J, with 11 bases between. The CDR3 DNA sequence: TGTGCCAGCAGCTCAAGGGCAGGGACAGATACGCAGTATTTT. The encoded protein is CASSSRAGTDTQYF. The whole variable domain, filled in from reference TRBV13 and TRBJ2-3, reads AAGVIQSPRHLIKEKRETATLKCYPIPRHDTVYWYQQGPGQDPQFLISFYEKMQSDKGSIPDRFSAQQFSDYHSELNMSSLELGDSALYFCASSSRAGTDTQYFGPGTRLTVL.

The J gene is TRBJ1-3, the V gene TRBV18, with TRBD1 matching over 10 bases. CDR3 size: 16 residues. CDR1 is KGHSH and CDR2 is LQKENI in the germline V gene. V gave up 5 bases and J gave up 0 bases; unmatched junction bases: 4. CDR3 amino acids: CASSSGQGSSGNTIYF. As DNA, the CDR3 is TGTGCCAGCTCATCGGGACAGGGGAGCTCTGGAAACACCATATATTTT.

This clone was observed a few times. The V gene is TRBV7-2, the J gene TRBJ2-7; D unresolved. The CDR3 contains 14 residues. The germline gives CDR1 SGHTA, CDR2 FQGNSA. Trimming stripped 7 bases from V and 4 bases from J, with 17 bases between. CDR3 sequence reads: CASTLSPSWYEQYF. The CDR3 region has the DNA TGTGCCAGCACACTGAGTCCTAGTTGGTACGAGCAGTACTTC.

This chain links TRBV5-8 with TRBJ1-3; D is uncertain. Germline V lookup: CDR1 SGHTS, CDR2 YDEGEE. V was cut by 4 bases and J by 4 bases, with 12 bases left in between. This CDR3 has 14 residues. This chain's CDR3 is CASSLGKPGNTIYF. The CDR3 DNA reads TGTGCCAGCAGCCTGGGAAAACCCGGAAACACCATATATTTT.

Regarding this clone: Other DNA variants within this sample encode the same CDR3. The gene calls are TRBV25-1 and TRBJ2-5; unclear D gene. CDR3 length: 13 amino acids. Germline V gene sequence: CDR1 MGHDK, CDR2 SYGVNS. The ends were cut back, 1 base at V and 5 bases at J, with 8 bases in the middle. CDR3 sequence reads: CASSESGRETQYF. DNA for the CDR3: TGTGCCAGCAGTGAATCGGGTCGGGAGACCCAGTACTTC.

Remarks on this clone: A much larger clone differs from this one at a single base, so this may be a read error. The chain recombines TRBV7-8 with TRBJ1-1; D not certain. Germline V CDR1 and CDR2: SGHVS, FQNEAQ. The CDR3 runs 13 residues. The germline V and J ends were trimmed by 5 bases and 0 bases, with 7 bases remaining between them. The CDR3 DNA reads as TGTGCCAGCAGCCTTACACTGAACACTGAAGCTTTCTTT. Protein product: CASSLTLNTEAFF.

The chain couples TRBV7-8 to TRBJ1-1; 9 bases are a match to TRBD1. The CDR3 sequence is 16 residues long. V shed 3 bases, J shed 6 bases, and the junction held 11 bases outside the gene matches. From germline, CDR1 is SGHVS and CDR2 FQNEAQ. The CDR3 DNA sequence: TGTGCCAGCAGCTTGAGCCTCGGACAGGGGTTCGCTGAAGCTTTCTTT. Translated: CASSLSLGQGFAEAFF.

Only a few counts were recorded for this clone. This chain's CDR3 is CATRTGGLGDIQYF. CDR3 nucleotides: TGTGCCACGAGGACAGGGGGCCTGGGAGACATTCAGTACTTC. The chain is built from TRBV6-1 and TRBJ2-4; 11 bases agree with TRBD1. The CDR3 contains 14 residues. Germline CDR1 and CDR2: MNHNS and SASEGT. The J segment lost 8 bases and the V segment lost 10 bases, leaving 10 bases of the junction unmatched.

V gene TRBV27 combines with J gene TRBJ1-1; tentatively, D is TRBD1 (5 bases). V lost 5 bases to trimming and J lost 1 base, with 8 bases between them. Germline V gene data show CDR1 as MNHEY and CDR2 as SMNVEV (reference sequence). The CDR3 length is 13 residues. The CDR3 DNA sequence: TGTGCCAGCAGTCCACAGGAGAACACTGAAGCTTTCTTT. Protein sequence: CASSPQENTEAFF.

The rearrangement uses TRBV19 and TRBJ2-3; 8 nucleotides line up with TRBD2. Germline V CDR1 and CDR2: LNHDA, SQIVND (reference sequence). V trimming: 5 bases; J trimming: 2 bases; junction bases outside the gene matches: 9. The CDR3 consists of 16 residues. CDR3 loop: CASSVPGTRPTDTQYF. In nucleotides, the CDR3 is TGTGCCAGTAGTGTTCCCGGGACTAGACCCACAGATACGCAGTATTTT.

In the case of this clone: One junction end does not reproduce the germline sequence, and a read error may be involved. This rearrangement joins TRBV7-9 to TRBJ2-1; 10 bases fit TRBD1. CDR3 length: 16 residues. Per the germline V gene, CDR1 is SEHNR and CDR2 is FQNEAQ (reference sequence). The CDR3 sequence is CASSVAGTGAHNEQFF. In nucleotides, the CDR3 is TGTGCCAGCAGCGTAGCCGGGACAGGGGCCCACAATGAGCAGTTCTTC.

The chain is built from TRBV7-2 and TRBJ2-7; tentatively, D is TRBD2 (7 bases). The CDR3 is 15 amino acids. Germline values: CDR1 SGHTA, CDR2 FQGNSA. V was clipped by 1 base and J by 3 bases, with 13 bases between them. CDR3 DNA sequence: TGTGCCAGCAGCTTAGGGGGGGGCGGAGGCTACGAGCAGTACTTC. It encodes CASSLGGGGGYEQYF.

The rearrangement joins TRBV7-9 to TRBJ1-1, with D maybe TRBD1 (5 bases). The CDR3 consists of 14 residues. V dropped 5 bases and J dropped 9 bases, with 19 bases sitting between them. The germline CDR1 and CDR2 sequences are SEHNR and FQNEAQ (reference sequence). CDR3 in amino acids: CASSPRGRGVKAFF. CDR3 DNA sequence: TGTGCCAGCAGCCCCCGGGGAAGGGGAGTGAAAGCTTTCTTT.

V usage is TRBV7-2 and J usage is TRBJ2-5, with D possibly matching TRBD1 (6 bases). Trimming left V 5 bases short and J 1 base short, with 11 bases between. CDR3 length: 14 residues. Germline V gene lookup returns CDR1 SGHTA and CDR2 FQGNSA. CDR3 nucleotide sequence: TGTGCCAGCAGCGGACGACAGGTCCAAGAGACCCAGTACTTC. It yields the protein CASSGRQVQETQYF. Filled out from reference TRBV7-2 and TRBJ2-5, the complete variable domain reads GAGVSQSPSNKVTEKGKDVELRCDPISGHTALYWYRQSLGQGLEFLIYFQGNSAPDKSGLPSDRFSAERTGGSVSTLTIQRTQQEDSAVYLCASSGRQVQETQYFGPGTRLLVL.

The chain combines TRBV9 with TRBJ2-7, with 7 bases aligning to TRBD1. The germline V gene has CDR1 SGDLS and CDR2 YYNGEE. With 10 bases clipped from V and 5 bases from J, the junction kept 9 bases outside the gene matches. There are 12 residues in the CDR3. CDR3 loop: CAARDRVDEQYF. The CDR3 DNA follows: TGTGCCGCGAGGGACAGAGTGGACGAGCAGTACTTC.

The V and J genes are TRBV5-5 and TRBJ2-7; D possibly corresponds to TRBD1 (6 bases). The CDR3 is 16 residues long. V lost 1 base and J lost 2, with 16 bases in between. CDR1 is SGHKS, CDR2 YYEKEE, per germline (reference sequence). Here the CDR3 reads CASSLRFLQGPYEQYF. The CDR3 DNA follows: TGTGCCAGCAGCTTGCGATTCCTACAGGGACCCTACGAGCAGTACTTC.

The chain has TRBV5-1 and TRBJ2-2; D is ambiguous. The CDR3 has 14 amino acids. The V and J ends lost 2 bases and 6 bases respectively, with 11 bases between them. The germline gives CDR1 SGHRS, CDR2 YFSETQ. CDR3 amino acids: CASSFLGTAGELFF. CDR3 nucleotide sequence: TGCGCCAGCAGCTTTTTGGGCACGGCCGGGGAGCTGTTTTTT.

This chain links TRBV27 with TRBJ1-4; D gene ambiguous. Trimming shortened V by 2 bases and J by 8 bases, and 12 bases separated the two germline ends. The CDR3 has 14 residues. Germline CDR1 and CDR2: MNHEY and SMNVEV (reference sequence). The CDR3, as DNA: TGTGCCAGCAGTTTAACCTCTAGTGTGGAAAAACTGTTTTTT. Its translation: CASSLTSSVEKLFF.

The chain employs TRBV2 and TRBJ2-7; TRBD2 matches at 7 bases. V shed 3 bases, J shed 8 bases, and the junction held 4 bases outside the gene matches. CDR1 is SNHLY, CDR2 FYNNEI, per germline. CDR3 size: 12 residues. The CDR3 DNA sequence: TGTGCCAGCAGTGAGGGGCGGGAGAAGCAGTACTTC. It specifies CASSEGREKQYF.

The chain has TRBV6-1 and TRBJ2-7; TRBD1 or TRBD2 may be the D gene (5 bases each). The CDR3 sequence is 15 residues long. Germline CDR1 is MNHNS and CDR2 is SASEGT. Trimming left V 1 base short and J 3 bases short, with 13 bases between. In DNA form, the CDR3 reads TGTGCCAGCAGTGAAGTGACCACGAGGGGCTACGAGCAGTACTTC. This sequence encodes CASSEVTTRGYEQYF.

This clone showed up many times. The gene calls are TRBV5-1 and TRBJ1-2; 7 nucleotides align to TRBD1. V gave up 1 base and J gave up 6 bases; unmatched junction bases: 12. The germline V gene encodes CDR1 SGHRS and CDR2 YFSETQ. CDR3 length: 16 residues. The CDR3 bases are TGCGCCAGCAGCTTGACGTCGACAGGGCAAATGAATGGCTACACCTTC. Translating gives CASSLTSTGQMNGYTF.